This TCR beta chain was retrieved from a study of human T cells and chemical hapten exposure (dated by TCRdb to about 2021). Background on the whole study: For sensitization, 2% DPC in acetone was applied to a roughly 2 cm by roughly 2 cm area of upper inner arm skin. Throughout the roughly 25-week study period, patients were also given weekly therapeutic DPC doses on the scalp. Patch testing was done on the upper back using Finn chambers containing 0.01% DPC, and results were scored after 6 days according to International Contact Dermatitis Research Group standards. Most of the patients in the cohort were female, and the cohort covered alopecia areata with under or over 50% scalp involvement, alopecia totalis and alopecia universalis. Libraries were pooled for sequencing, and variation in per-sample TCR yields was attributed mainly to small differences in library volumes within the pool. This study followed changes in the peripheral blood TCR repertoire in vivo during primary and secondary sensitization of alopecia patients to the hapten diphenylcyclopropenone (DPC). Blood samples were taken from patients before sensitization (week 0) and then at 2, 6 and about 24 weeks after DPC sensitization. For TCR sequencing, blood came from 25 to 35 alopecia patients at anywhere from one to four time points (pre-sensitization, 2, 6 and 24 weeks).

Overall study results and their limits: Because all patients had alopecia, a presumed autoimmune disease, the immune response of the patients might differ from that of healthy individuals. After repeated subsampling, the strength of the expansion versus patch-test correlation and the threshold at which it became significant changed. Patch test score was positively correlated with the number of PT1 expanded TCRs, with significance at thresholds 8, 16 and 32 but not at 4. Significantly more large CDR3 similarity clusters were formed by expanded TCRs than by pre-sensitization or healthy control sets, consistent with antigen-driven responses. No change with DPC sensitization was found in the number of TCRs above 1 in 1000 frequency, and no evidence of global repertoire structure alterations was found.

This clonotype was recorded many times. This clone's antigen is unknown. Base qualities are not provided; no much larger clone lies one nucleotide away. The CDR3 measures 14 amino acids from cysteine to phenylalanine. The sequence is cut down to CDR3 DNA, 42 bases in frame from base 1. Preparation of the library involved RACE. These reads were obtained on a NextSeq 500. During library preparation, unique molecular identifiers were attached to individual cDNA molecules so that TCRs could be counted quantitatively and reproducibly. From each blood RNA sample, both TCR alpha and TCR beta chains were sequenced. The authors processed their data as follows. The median number of TCRs per sample was around 96,000, ranging from roughly 20,000 to 690,600. V, J and CDR3 annotation of the TCR reads was performed with the Decombinator software suite. For the PS versus PT1 abundance plots, all samples were subsampled to the same number of TCRs (28,000). TCRs were defined as expanded if absent before sensitization and observed at least eight times at the 2-week time point. TCRdb applied fastp at Q25 and MiXCR to the public reads, then kept only in-frame beta chains. Each entry is one CDR3 protein sequence, shown with its most common DNA and genes. The V and J calls follow TCRdb's processing rather than the paper's. The sample includes over 300,000 distinct CDR3 sequences, with roughly 5.3% observed a single time. The ten largest make up 2% to 3% of the sample.

The time point label for this specimen denotes: pre-sensitization, week 0. The treatment or condition tag for this specimen amounts to: therapeutic diphenylcyclopropenone sensitization with weekly scalp DPC. At each patch-test visit, blood was drawn before the patch test was applied. To be eligible, patients had to be aged 18 to 70, diagnosed with alopecia and judged suitable for DPC therapy, while pregnant patients were excluded. Total RNA was isolated from unfractionated whole blood collected in Tempus Blood RNA tubes. The rearranged chain carries TRBV21-1 and TRBJ2-7; TRBD2 is taken as the D call from the table, unchecked against the DNA. TRBV21-1 constitutes a pseudogene. The sequencing used whole blood, collected in connection with sensitization to the hapten diphenylcyclopropenone (DPC). The source of this sequence is a woman aged 45 to 65 with alopecia areata. Some clones in this sample may be carry-over from other donors' samples. The nucleotide sequence reads as follows: TGTGCCAGCAGCCCCCGGACTAGCGGGTGCGAGCAGTACTTC. Its protein reads: CASSPRTSGCEQYF.